These 7 T cell receptor beta chains originate from one sample sequenced in a study of beta chain features in type 1 diabetes. The study reverse transcribed the entire isolated RNA, so it sequenced expressed TCRB transcripts. TCRdb's copy holds only in-frame clones and misses some; the assay was immunoSEQ multiplex PCR. In the table there are about 150,000 clones, approximately 8.1% of which are singletons. The sample comprised central memory CD4+ T cells from blood. The receptors here all came from a young man in good health.

The chain has TRBV6-1 and TRBJ1-5; TRBD1 agrees at 8 bases. The CDR3 loop spans 14 amino acids. The V gene end was trimmed by 6 bases and the J gene end by 8 bases; junction bases not matched to a gene: 9. The germline gives CDR1 MNHNS, CDR2 SASEGT. In DNA, the CDR3 is TGTGCCAGCAGCAAACAGGGGGAGAGCAAGCCCCAGCATTTT. As protein: CASSKQGESKPQHF.

This clone was observed a few times. This chain connects TRBV25-1 to TRBJ2-3; TRBD2 might be the D (7 bases). Trimming shortened V by 8 bases and J by 6 bases, and 15 bases separated the two germline ends. Per the germline V gene, CDR1 is MGHDK and CDR2 is SYGVNS. The CDR3 extends over 13 amino acids. CDR3 residues: CASLGGGKDTQYF. The CDR3 DNA is TGTGCCAGCTTAGGGGGGGGGAAGGATACGCAGTATTTT.

This clone was found a few times. The chain recombines TRBV2 with TRBJ1-2, with 11 positions matching TRBD1. There are 14 residues in the CDR3. J gave up 8 bases and V 6 bases, and 8 bases lay outside the gene matches. The germline gives CDR1 SNHLY, CDR2 FYNNEI. The CDR3 DNA reads as TGTGCCAGCAGAGGTGGACAGGGGGCGTGGGGCTACACCTTC. Residues: CASRGGQGAWGYTF.

There are a few counts of this clone. The chain couples TRBV10-3 to TRBJ1-6; D gene unclear. V shed 11 bases and J shed 7 bases, with 12 bases lying between them. This CDR3 spans 12 amino acids. Germline V gene sequence: CDR1 ENHRY, CDR2 SYGVKD. The CDR3: CASTIGNSPLHF. CDR3 DNA: TGTGCCTCCACTATCGGGAATTCACCCCTCCACTTT.

This clone came up a few times. The gene calls are TRBV4-2 and TRBJ2-1, with 7 bases that match TRBD2. With V trimmed by 5 bases and J by 6 bases, 13 bases remained unmatched. The CDR3 is 16 residues long. Germline V gene data show CDR1 as LGHNA and CDR2 as YNFKEQ. CDR3 region: CASSTRLTGGGNEQFF. The CDR3 bases are TGTGCCAGCAGCACCCGCCTAACGGGAGGTGGCAATGAGCAGTTCTTC.

This clone was picked up a small number of times. The chain uses TRBV7-3 and TRBJ2-5, with 8 bases lining up with TRBD1. There are 14 residues in the CDR3. V was pared by 4 bases and J by 5 bases, with 6 bases of the junction left unmatched. Germline-derived CDR1 and CDR2 are SGHTA and FQGTGA. The DNA of the CDR3 is TGTGCCAGCAGCTGGAGACAGGGGCTGGAGACCCAGTACTTC. Encoded protein: CASSWRQGLETQYF.

This clone occurred many times. The V call is TRBV7-3, the J call TRBJ2-3; D is possibly TRBD1 (6 bases). V lost 5 bases to trimming and J lost 2 bases, with 11 bases between them. Germline CDR1 is SGHTA and CDR2 is FQGTGA. The CDR3 has 14 residues. The CDR3 DNA is TGTGCCAGCAGCATGGGACATTCCACAGATACGCAGTATTTT. Its translation: CASSMGHSTDTQYF.